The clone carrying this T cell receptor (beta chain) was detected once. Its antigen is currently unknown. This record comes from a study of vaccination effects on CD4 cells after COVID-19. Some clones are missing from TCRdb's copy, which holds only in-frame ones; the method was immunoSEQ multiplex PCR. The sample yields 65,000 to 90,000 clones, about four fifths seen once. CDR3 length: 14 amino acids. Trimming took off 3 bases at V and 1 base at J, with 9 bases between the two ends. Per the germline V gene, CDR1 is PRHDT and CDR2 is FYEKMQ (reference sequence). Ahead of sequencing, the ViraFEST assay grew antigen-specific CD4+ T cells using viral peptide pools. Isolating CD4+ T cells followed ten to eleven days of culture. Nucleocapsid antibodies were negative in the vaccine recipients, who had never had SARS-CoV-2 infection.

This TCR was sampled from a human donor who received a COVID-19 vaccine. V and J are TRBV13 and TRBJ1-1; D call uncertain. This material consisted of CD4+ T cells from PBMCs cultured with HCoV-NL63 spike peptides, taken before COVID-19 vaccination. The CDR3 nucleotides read TGTGCCAGCAGCTTTGTCGGCGCGAACACTGAAGCTTTCTTT. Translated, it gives CASSFVGANTEAFF.